Shown below are 5 T cell receptor beta chains from a single sample sequenced in a study of blood T cells in healthy people across ages. The use of a sample-barcoded 5' primer and a J-beta primer mix characterized a second PCR of about 7 to 12 cycles. TCRdb reprocessed the 5' RACE reads via MiXCR and lists one record per CDR3 protein. The sample has approximately 790,000 distinct CDR3 sequences, approximately 59% seen once. The sequencing sample was made of blood. The source is a man aged 25 to 45 in good health.

The rearrangement links TRBV28 to TRBJ2-1; the match to TRBD2 covers 9 bases. CDR3 length equals 14 residues. Germline V gene sequence: CDR1 MDHEN, CDR2 SYDVKM. The J segment lost 2 bases and the V segment lost 7 bases, leaving 3 bases of the junction unmatched. CDR3 loop: CASIKRGAYNEQFF. CDR3 bases: TGTGCCAGCATCAAGCGGGGGGCCTACAATGAGCAGTTCTTC.

This clonotype was counted a few times. The rearrangement links TRBV6-2 or TRBV6-3 to TRBJ2-7; D gene uncertain. In germline, CDR1 is MNHEY, CDR2 SVGEGT. The germline V and J ends were trimmed by 1 base and 2 bases, with 3 bases remaining between them. This CDR3 comprises 12 residues. CDR3 region: CASSYFPYEQYF. CDR3 DNA sequence: TGTGCCAGCAGTTACTTTCCCTACGAGCAGTACTTC.

The V and J genes are TRBV4-3 and TRBJ2-5; TRBD2 might be the D (5 bases). Matching the DNA end better, TRBJ2-7 makes the J call doubtful. Germline CDR1 and CDR2: LGHNA and YSLEER. This CDR3 has 15 residues. The CDR3 spells CASSLSRTGTYEQYF. In nucleotides, the CDR3 is TGCGCCAGCAGCCTATCCCGGACCGGGACCTACGAGCAGTACTTC.

This sequence joins TRBV27 and TRBJ2-4; 11 bases align to TRBD1. Per the germline V gene, CDR1 is MNHEY and CDR2 is SMNVEV (reference sequence). This CDR3 comprises 15 residues. V trimming: 7 bases; J trimming: 12 bases; junction bases outside the gene matches: 14. The CDR3 here is CASIDRDRGVLGQYF. The CDR3 DNA reads TGTGCCAGCATCGACCGGGACAGGGGGGTCTTGGGTCAGTACTTC.

Only a few counts were recorded for this clonotype. V gene TRBV4-3 combines with J gene TRBJ2-1; no definite D call. Germline CDR1 is LGHNA and CDR2 is YSLEER. V was trimmed by 0 bases and J by 10 bases, leaving 13 bases between them. CDR3 length: 14 residues. The CDR3 coding sequence is TGCGCCAGCAGCCAAGATATCGGCGTTCGGGAGCAGTTCTTC. Translating it yields CASSQDIGVREQFF.